This record looks at one T cell receptor (beta chain) sequence and its context. Its antigen is unidentified. The germline V and J ends were trimmed by 2 bases and 7 bases, with 14 bases remaining between them. The CDR3 extends over 14 amino acids. Per germline, CDR1 KGHSH and CDR2 LQKENI. TCRdb ran MiXCR on the RT-PCR reads and lists one entry per CDR3 protein. The sample records approximately 500,000 distinct CDR3 sequences, roughly 13% being singletons. The sample belongs to a study of response to subunit inactivated influenza vaccine. Study-level results: It was suggested by the authors that few new T cells are recruited by each seasonal influenza vaccination.

This chain uses TRBV18 with TRBJ1-1; no definite D call. The sequence was collected from a man between 50 and 59 years old who received an inactivated influenza vaccine. The source material was PBMCs from blood, sampled 40 to 50 days after vaccination. The CDR3 bases are TGTGCCAGCTCACCAACTCAACGCAGTGATGAAGCTTTCTTT. Protein: CASSPTQRSDEAFF.